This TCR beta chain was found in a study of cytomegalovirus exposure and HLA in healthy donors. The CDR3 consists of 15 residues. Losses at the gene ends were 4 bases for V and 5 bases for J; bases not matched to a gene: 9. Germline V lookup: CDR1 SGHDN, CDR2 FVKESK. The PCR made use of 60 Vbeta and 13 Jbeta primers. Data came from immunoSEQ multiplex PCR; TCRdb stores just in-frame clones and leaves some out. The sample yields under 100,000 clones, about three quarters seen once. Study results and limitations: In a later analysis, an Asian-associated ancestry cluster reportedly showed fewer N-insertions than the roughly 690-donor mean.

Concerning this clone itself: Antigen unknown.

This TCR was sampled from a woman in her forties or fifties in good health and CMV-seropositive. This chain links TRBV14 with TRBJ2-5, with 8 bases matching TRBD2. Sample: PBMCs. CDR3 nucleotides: TGTGCCAGCAGCCCAGCGGGAGCTTGGTTGGAGACCCAGTACTTC. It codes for CASSPAGAWLETQYF.